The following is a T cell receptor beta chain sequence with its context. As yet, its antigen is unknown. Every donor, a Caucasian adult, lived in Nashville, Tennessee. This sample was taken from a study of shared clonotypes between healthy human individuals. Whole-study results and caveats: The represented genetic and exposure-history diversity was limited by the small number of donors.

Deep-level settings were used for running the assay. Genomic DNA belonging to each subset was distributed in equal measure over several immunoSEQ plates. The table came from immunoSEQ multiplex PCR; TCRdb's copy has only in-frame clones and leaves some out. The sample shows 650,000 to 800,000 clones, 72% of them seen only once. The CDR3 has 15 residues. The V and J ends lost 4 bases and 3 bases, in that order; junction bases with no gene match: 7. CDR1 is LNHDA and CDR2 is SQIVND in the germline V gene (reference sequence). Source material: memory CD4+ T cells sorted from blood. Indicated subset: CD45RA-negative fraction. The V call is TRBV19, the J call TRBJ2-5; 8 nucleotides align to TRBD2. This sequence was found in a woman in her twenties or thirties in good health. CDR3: CASSTRTSREETQYF. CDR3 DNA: TGTGCCAGTAGTACGAGGACTAGCAGAGAAGAGACCCAGTACTTC.